The 18 T cell receptor beta chains below all came from one sample that was sequenced in a study of spatial heterogeneity in lung cancer. The study's findings and limits: Mutation counts in tumors were tracked by counts of expanded intratumoral alpha and beta TCRs.

In TCRdb, the 5' RACE reads were re-called with MiXCR into one record per CDR3 protein. The data show 7,000 or so distinct CDR3 sequences, with about 20% seen just once and about 12% held by the top ten. Regarding time point: sample taken at primary tumor resection. These TCRs are of unknown antigen specificity. The sample was lung tumor tissue, taken at surgery. Receptors originate from a female donor with early-stage non-small cell lung cancer.

This clonotype was detected a few times. This chain links TRBV6-2 or TRBV6-3 with TRBJ2-1; D uncertain. Looked up from germline, CDR1 is MNHEY and CDR2 is SVGEGT. The CDR3 runs to 15 residues. V lost 5 bases and J 6 bases, leaving 17 bases between the germline ends. The CDR3 sequence is CASSTRISRRNEQFF. The CDR3 nucleotides read TGTGCCAGCAGTACCAGGATCTCTCGTCGCAATGAGCAGTTCTTC.

By share, this clonotype counts as medium-sized. This rearrangement joins TRBV3-1 to TRBJ1-2, with a tentative D call TRBD1 (5 bases). The CDR3 is 15 amino acids. Between the trimmed V and J ends, which lost 0 bases and 7 bases, there was a span of 15 bases. From germline, CDR1 is LGHDT and CDR2 YNNKEL (reference sequence). The chain's CDR3 is CASSQDLIGGSGYTF. As DNA, the CDR3 is TGTGCCAGCAGCCAAGATCTTATCGGGGGTAGTGGCTACACCTTC.

This clonotype appeared a few times. The chain has TRBV20-1 and TRBJ2-2; D gene ambiguous. CDR1 is DFQATT, CDR2 SNEGSKA, per germline (reference sequence). Deletions cut 0 bases from V and 4 bases from J, with 9 bases between. The CDR3 extends over 14 amino acids. The CDR3 coding sequence is TGCAGTGCTAGAGACGGAAGGCGCACCGGGGAGCTGTTTTTT. Its protein is CSARDGRRTGELFF.

This clonotype showed up just a few times. Here the CDR3 DNA reads TGCGCCAGCAGCCCTAGCGGATTTAGCACAGATACGCAGTATTTT. Translating gives CASSPSGFSTDTQYF. This chain uses TRBV4-3 with TRBJ2-3; 7 bases line up with TRBD2. The V gene's germline CDR1 is LGHNA and CDR2 YSLEER. The CDR3 totals 15 residues. J gave up 0 bases and V 4 bases, and 4 bases lay outside the gene matches.

This clonotype turned up a few times. The chain is built from TRBV5-1 and TRBJ1-1; 8 bases map to TRBD1. The germline gives CDR1 SGHRS, CDR2 YFSETQ. J lost 0 bases, V lost 0 bases, and 1 base had no gene match. The CDR3 has 15 residues. The CDR3 DNA is TGCGCCAGCAGCTTGGAGACAGGGGTGAACACTGAAGCTTTCTTT. This codes for CASSLETGVNTEAFF.

The chain employs TRBV4-1 and TRBJ1-3; D remains ambiguous. V was clipped by 5 bases and J by 0 bases, with 17 bases between them. Germline V CDR1 and CDR2: MGHRA, YSYEKL. The CDR3 loop spans 17 amino acids. The CDR3 loop is CASSAILTLASGNTIYF. CDR3 in DNA: TGCGCCAGCAGCGCCATTTTGACCCTAGCCTCTGGAAACACCATATATTTT.

This clonotype was observed a few times. The genes are TRBV6-2 or TRBV6-3 and TRBJ1-5; unclear D gene. V was cut by 5 bases and J by 4 bases, with 12 bases left in between. CDR1 and CDR2 (germline): MNHEY, SVGEGT. The CDR3 consists of 14 residues. CDR3: CASSPTNFNQPQHF. CDR3 nucleotides: TGTGCCAGCAGTCCAACGAATTTTAATCAGCCCCAGCATTTT.

J is TRBJ2-1 and V is TRBV7-9; D is unresolved. Germline V gene data show CDR1 as SEHNR and CDR2 as FQNEAQ (reference sequence). The CDR3 contains 16 residues. Trimming took 4 bases from V and 0 from J, leaving 13 bases between them. CDR3 in DNA: TGTGCCAGCAGCTCGCCCGGGTCCAGCTCCTACAATGAGCAGTTCTTC. Translating it yields CASSSPGSSSYNEQFF.

J is TRBJ2-5 and V is TRBV7-2, with 10 bases fitting TRBD2. Trimming at V came to 5 bases and at J to 3 bases, leaving 12 bases not matched to a gene. The CDR3 is 17 residues long. Germline-derived CDR1 and CDR2 are SGHTA and FQGNSA. Here the CDR3 DNA reads TGTGCCAGCAGCCCGACTAGCGGGCGGGTTGGGGAAGAGACCCAGTACTTC. Protein product: CASSPTSGRVGEETQYF. Variable domain in full (rest from reference TRBV7-2 and TRBJ2-5): GAGVSQSPSNKVTEKGKDVELRCDPISGHTALYWYRQSLGQGLEFLIYFQGNSAPDKSGLPSDRFSAERTGGSVSTLTIQRTQQEDSAVYLCASSPTSGRVGEETQYFGPGTRLLVL.

This chain links TRBV6-2 or TRBV6-3 with TRBJ2-7, with 8 bases that match TRBD2. V trimming: 5 bases; J trimming: 2 bases; junction bases outside the gene matches: 11. CDR1 MNHEY and CDR2 SVGEGT come from the germline V gene. This CDR3 has 16 amino acids. This CDR3 is CASSNTLWGLAYEQYF. The CDR3 DNA reads as TGTGCCAGCAGTAACACCCTCTGGGGACTAGCCTACGAGCAGTACTTC.

This clonotype is medium-sized (0.01 to 0.1%) by share. The chain employs TRBV5-1 and TRBJ2-5, with no clear D. There are 14 residues in the CDR3. Looked up from germline, CDR1 is SGHRS and CDR2 is YFSETQ. Trimming cost V 0 bases and J 4 bases, with 10 bases left between them. CDR3 sequence: CASSLAVVRETQYF. The DNA of the CDR3 is TGCGCCAGCAGCTTGGCCGTCGTCCGAGAGACCCAGTACTTC.

This clonotype ranks as large (0.1 to 1%). V gene TRBV2 combines with J gene TRBJ2-3; D is tentatively TRBD1 or TRBD2 (6 bases each). V was shortened by 2 bases and J by 0 bases, with 12 bases between the two germline ends. Germline V CDR1 and CDR2: SNHLY, FYNNEI. This CDR3 region has 16 residues. The CDR3 sequence: CASSELRGASTDTQYF. Written as DNA, the CDR3 is TGTGCCAGCAGTGAACTGAGGGGGGCGAGCACAGATACGCAGTATTTT. Drawing the rest from reference TRBV2 and TRBJ2-3, the complete variable domain is EPEVTQTPSHQVTQMGQEVILRCVPISNHLYFYWYRQILGQKVEFLVSFYNNEISEKSEIFDDQFSVERPDGSNFTLKIRSTKLEDSAMYFCASSELRGASTDTQYFGPGTRLTVL.

The chain is built from TRBV12-3 or TRBV12-4 and TRBJ2-5; the D is unclear. The V and J ends lost 7 bases and 2 bases respectively, with 8 bases between them. The CDR3 spans 12 residues. This CDR3 is CASTLEQETQYF. The CDR3 DNA reads as TGTGCCAGCACCTTGGAGCAAGAGACCCAGTACTTC.

This clonotype was counted only a few times. This rearrangement joins TRBV3-1 to TRBJ1-6; D is uncertain. Germline lookup yields CDR1 LGHDT and CDR2 YNNKEL (reference sequence). V lost 3 bases, J lost 11 bases, and 14 bases lay in between. The CDR3 has 14 amino acids. The CDR3 reads CASSQGQTIPPLHF. In nucleotides, the CDR3 is TGTGCCAGCAGCCAGGGTCAAACGATCCCACCCCTCCACTTT.

This clonotype was seen a handful of times. The germline gene is not matched at one end of the junction; a read error may be the cause. V and J are TRBV28 and TRBJ1-2; possibly TRBD1 for D (5 bases). CDR3 length: 12 residues. Per germline, CDR1 MDHEN and CDR2 SYDVKM. CDR3 amino acids: CASRATKQGPRF. CDR3 coding DNA: TGTGCCAGCAGAGCAACTAAGCAGGGACCCCGCTTC.

This clonotype was picked up a small number of times. The V call is TRBV20-1, the J call TRBJ1-5, with 7 bases fitting TRBD1. V was pared by 5 bases and J by 4 bases, with 11 bases of the junction left unmatched. The CDR3 contains 15 residues. Germline CDR1 DFQATT, CDR2 SNEGSKA (reference sequence). CDR3 region: CSALEGAQGNQPQHF. The CDR3 bases are TGCAGTGCTCTTGAGGGGGCCCAGGGGAATCAGCCCCAGCATTTT.

This clonotype was seen a handful of times. V is TRBV5-1 and J is TRBJ2-3; unclear D gene. Trimming left V 2 bases short and J 2 bases short, with 9 bases between. The CDR3 contains 14 residues. CDR1 is SGHRS and CDR2 is YFSETQ in the germline V gene. CDR3 region: CASSLLTPTDTQYF. The CDR3 DNA follows: TGCGCCAGCAGCTTACTGACCCCCACAGATACGCAGTATTTT.

The sample holds a few counts of this clonotype. V and J are TRBV7-2 and TRBJ2-5; D may be TRBD2 (5 bases). V dropped 4 bases and J dropped 2 bases, with 5 bases sitting between them. Per germline, CDR1 SGHTA and CDR2 FQGNSA. This CDR3 comprises 12 residues. CDR3 sequence reads: CASSSGQETQYF. CDR3 coding DNA: TGTGCCAGCAGCTCGGGACAAGAGACCCAGTACTTC.